This TCR beta chain derives from a study of cytomegalovirus exposure and HLA in healthy donors. The PCR used 60 Vbeta and 13 Jbeta primers. This table comes from immunoSEQ multiplex PCR, and its TCRdb copy is limited to in-frame clones, with some not included. The sample holds around 140,000 clones; 70% to 85% are singletons and the top ten take less than 3%. The CDR3 has 19 residues. Germline V CDR1 and CDR2: SEHNR, FQNEAQ (reference sequence). J lost 2 bases, V lost 4 bases, and 17 bases had no gene match. The TCR originated in a male donor in good health and CMV-seronegative. Specimen: PBMCs. The chain employs TRBV7-9 and TRBJ2-7; TRBD1 agrees at 10 bases. The CDR3 here is CASSYRGGQGNLGPYEQYF. The CDR3 DNA sequence: TGTGCCAGCAGCTACAGGGGGGGACAGGGGAATTTGGGTCCCTACGAGCAGTACTTC.